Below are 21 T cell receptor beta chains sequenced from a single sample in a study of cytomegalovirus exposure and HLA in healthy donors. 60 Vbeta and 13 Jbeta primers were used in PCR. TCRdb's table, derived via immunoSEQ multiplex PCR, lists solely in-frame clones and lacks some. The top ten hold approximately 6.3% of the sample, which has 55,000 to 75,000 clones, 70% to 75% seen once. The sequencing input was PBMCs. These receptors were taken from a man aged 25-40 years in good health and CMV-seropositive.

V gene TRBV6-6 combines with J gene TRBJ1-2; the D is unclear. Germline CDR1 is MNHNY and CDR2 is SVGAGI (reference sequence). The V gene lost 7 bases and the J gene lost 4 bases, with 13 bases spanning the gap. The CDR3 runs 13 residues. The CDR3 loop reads CASTARQRYGYTF. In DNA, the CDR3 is TGTGCCAGCACCGCTCGGCAGCGCTATGGCTACACCTTC.

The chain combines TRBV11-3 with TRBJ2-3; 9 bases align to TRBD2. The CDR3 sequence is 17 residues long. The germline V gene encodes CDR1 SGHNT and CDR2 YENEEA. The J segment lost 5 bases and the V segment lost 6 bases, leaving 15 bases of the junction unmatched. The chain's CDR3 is CASSRQTGRGGGDTQYF. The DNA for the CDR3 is TGTGCCAGCAGTCGCCAAACTGGGCGGGGGGGCGGAGATACGCAGTATTTT.

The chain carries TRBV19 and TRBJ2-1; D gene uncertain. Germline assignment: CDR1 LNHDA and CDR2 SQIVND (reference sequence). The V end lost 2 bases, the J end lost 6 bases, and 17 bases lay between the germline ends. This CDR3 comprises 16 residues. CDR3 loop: CASSIFRSNPSNEQFF. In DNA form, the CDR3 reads TGTGCCAGTAGTATATTTAGAAGCAACCCTTCCAATGAGCAGTTCTTC.

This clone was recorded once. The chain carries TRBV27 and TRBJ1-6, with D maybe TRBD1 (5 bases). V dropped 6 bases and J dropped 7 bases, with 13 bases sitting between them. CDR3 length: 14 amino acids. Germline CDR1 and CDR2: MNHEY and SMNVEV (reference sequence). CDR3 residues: CASSRREANSPLHF. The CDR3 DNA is TGTGCCAGCAGCCGCAGGGAGGCCAATTCACCCCTCCACTTT.

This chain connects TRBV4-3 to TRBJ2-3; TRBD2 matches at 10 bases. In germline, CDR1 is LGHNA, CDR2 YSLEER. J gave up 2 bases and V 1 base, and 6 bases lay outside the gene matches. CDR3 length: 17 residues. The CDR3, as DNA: TGCGCCAGCAGCCAAGTCTCTAGCGGGGGAGCCACAGATACGCAGTATTTT. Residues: CASSQVSSGGATDTQYF.

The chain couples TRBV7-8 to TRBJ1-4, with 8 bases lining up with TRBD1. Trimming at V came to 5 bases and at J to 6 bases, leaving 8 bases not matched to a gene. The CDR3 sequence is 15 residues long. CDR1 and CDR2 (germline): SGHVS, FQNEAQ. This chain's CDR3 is CASSLQGASHEKLFF. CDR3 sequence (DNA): TGTGCCAGCAGCCTCCAGGGGGCCTCCCATGAAAAACTGTTTTTT.

Here the CDR3 DNA reads TGTGCCTGGAGACCTTTTGAGGGGGCCGTAGGGGAAAAACTGTTTTTT. Protein: CAWRPFEGAVGEKLFF. The J gene is TRBJ1-4, the V gene TRBV30; 7 nucleotides line up with TRBD1. The CDR3 length is 16 residues. With V trimmed by 3 bases and J by 8 bases, 15 bases remained unmatched. CDR1 is GTSNPN, CDR2 SVGIG, per germline (reference sequence).

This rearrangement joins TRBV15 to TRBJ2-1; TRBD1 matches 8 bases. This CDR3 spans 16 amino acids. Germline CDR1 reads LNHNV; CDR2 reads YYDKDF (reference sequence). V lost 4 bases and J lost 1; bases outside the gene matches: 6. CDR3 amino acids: CATSTRTGRSYNEQFF. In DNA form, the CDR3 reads TGTGCCACCAGCACAAGGACAGGGAGGTCCTACAATGAGCAGTTCTTC.

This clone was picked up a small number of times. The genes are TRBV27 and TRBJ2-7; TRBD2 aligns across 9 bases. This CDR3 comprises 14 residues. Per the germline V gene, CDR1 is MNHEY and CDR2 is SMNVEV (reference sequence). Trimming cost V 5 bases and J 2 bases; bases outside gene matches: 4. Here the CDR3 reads CASSAGGTTYEQYF. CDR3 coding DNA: TGTGCCAGCAGTGCGGGGGGGACTACCTACGAGCAGTACTTC.

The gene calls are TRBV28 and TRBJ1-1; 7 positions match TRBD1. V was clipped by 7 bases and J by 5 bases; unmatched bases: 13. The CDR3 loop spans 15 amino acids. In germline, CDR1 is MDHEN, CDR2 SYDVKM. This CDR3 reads CASTLRDRLGTEAFF. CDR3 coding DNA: TGTGCCAGCACGCTCCGGGACAGACTGGGGACTGAAGCTTTCTTT.

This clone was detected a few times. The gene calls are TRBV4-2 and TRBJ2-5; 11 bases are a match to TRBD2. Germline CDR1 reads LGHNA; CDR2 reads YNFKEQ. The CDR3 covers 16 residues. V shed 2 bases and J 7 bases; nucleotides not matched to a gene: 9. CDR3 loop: CASSQSASGGTSTQYF. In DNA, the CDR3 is TGTGCCAGCAGCCAATCGGCTAGCGGGGGGACCTCGACCCAGTACTTC.

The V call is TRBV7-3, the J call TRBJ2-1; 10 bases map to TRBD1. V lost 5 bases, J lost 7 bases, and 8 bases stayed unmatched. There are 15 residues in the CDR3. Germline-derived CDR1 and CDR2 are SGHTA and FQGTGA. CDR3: CASSLGQGMRNEQFF. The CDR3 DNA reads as TGTGCCAGCAGCCTGGGACAGGGGATGAGGAATGAGCAGTTCTTC.

In DNA form, the CDR3 reads TGTGCCAGCAGCCAACGGGAGAGGGGAACTCTCAACTATGGCTACACCTTC. Translation: CASSQRERGTLNYGYTF. The J gene is TRBJ1-2, the V gene TRBV14; a weak D match, TRBD1 (5 bases). The germline V gene encodes CDR1 SGHDN and CDR2 FVKESK. V dropped 2 bases and J dropped 2 bases, with 18 bases sitting between them. The CDR3 spans 17 residues.

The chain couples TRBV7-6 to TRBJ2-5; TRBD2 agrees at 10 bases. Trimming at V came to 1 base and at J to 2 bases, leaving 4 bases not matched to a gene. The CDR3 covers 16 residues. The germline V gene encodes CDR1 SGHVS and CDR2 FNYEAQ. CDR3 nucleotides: TGTGCCAGCAGCTTAGGGGCTAGCGGGGGACAAGAGACCCAGTACTTC. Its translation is CASSLGASGGQETQYF.

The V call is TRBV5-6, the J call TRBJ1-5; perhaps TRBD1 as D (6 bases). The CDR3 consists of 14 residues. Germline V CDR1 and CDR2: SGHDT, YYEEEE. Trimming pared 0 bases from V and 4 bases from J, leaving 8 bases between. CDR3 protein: CASSLGQVNQPQHF. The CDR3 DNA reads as TGTGCCAGCAGCTTGGGACAGGTTAATCAGCCCCAGCATTTT.

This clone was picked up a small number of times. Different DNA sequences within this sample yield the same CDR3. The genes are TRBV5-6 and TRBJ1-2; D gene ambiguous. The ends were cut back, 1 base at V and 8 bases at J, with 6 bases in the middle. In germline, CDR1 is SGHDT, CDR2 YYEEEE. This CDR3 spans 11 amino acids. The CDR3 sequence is CASSLMRGYTF. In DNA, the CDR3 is TGTGCCAGCAGCTTGATGAGGGGCTACACCTTC.

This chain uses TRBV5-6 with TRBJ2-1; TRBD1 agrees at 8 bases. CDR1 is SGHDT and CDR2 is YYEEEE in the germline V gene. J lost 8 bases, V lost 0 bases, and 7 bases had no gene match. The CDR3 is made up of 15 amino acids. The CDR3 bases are TGTGCCAGCAGCTTGGAAACAGGGGGAGGCCATGAGCAGTTCTTC. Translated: CASSLETGGGHEQFF.

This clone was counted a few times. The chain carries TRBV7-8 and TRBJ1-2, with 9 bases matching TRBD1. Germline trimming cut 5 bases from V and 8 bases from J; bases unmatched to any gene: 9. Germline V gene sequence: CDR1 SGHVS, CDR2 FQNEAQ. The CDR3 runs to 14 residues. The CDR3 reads CASSARDRVNGYTF. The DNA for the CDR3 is TGTGCCAGCAGCGCCCGGGACAGGGTAAACGGCTACACCTTC.

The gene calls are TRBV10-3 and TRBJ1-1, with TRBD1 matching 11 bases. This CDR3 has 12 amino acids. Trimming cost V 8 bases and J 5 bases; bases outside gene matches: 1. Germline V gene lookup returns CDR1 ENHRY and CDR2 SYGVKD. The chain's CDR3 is CAIGQGATEAFF. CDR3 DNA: TGTGCCATCGGACAGGGGGCAACTGAAGCTTTCTTT.

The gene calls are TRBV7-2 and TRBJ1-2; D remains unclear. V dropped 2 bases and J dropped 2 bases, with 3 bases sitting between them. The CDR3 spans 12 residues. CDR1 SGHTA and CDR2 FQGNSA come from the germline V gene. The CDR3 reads CASSLQNYGYTF. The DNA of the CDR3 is TGTGCCAGCAGCTTACAAAACTATGGCTACACCTTC.

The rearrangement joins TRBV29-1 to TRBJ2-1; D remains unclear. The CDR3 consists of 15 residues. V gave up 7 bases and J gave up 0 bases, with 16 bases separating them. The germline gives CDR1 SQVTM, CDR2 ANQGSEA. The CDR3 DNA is TGCAGCGCCGACCTCGATTGGAGCTCCTACAATGAGCAGTTCTTC. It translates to CSADLDWSSYNEQFF.